Listed here are 25 T cell receptor beta chains from one sample, sequenced in a study of cytomegalovirus exposure and HLA in healthy donors. PCR primers comprised 60 Vbeta and 13 Jbeta primers. Method: immunoSEQ multiplex PCR; TCRdb's copy keeps in-frame clones and lacks some. The sample holds 140,000 or so clones; over 75% are singletons and the top ten take 2.9%. The sequencing input was PBMCs. The receptors come from a young woman in good health and CMV-seronegative.

The chain has TRBV27 and TRBJ2-7; TRBD1 is a possible D gene (5 bases). Germline assignment: CDR1 MNHEY and CDR2 SMNVEV (reference sequence). V lost 8 bases and J lost 3, with 14 bases in between. This CDR3 comprises 13 residues. CDR3 sequence: CASALLQGYEQYF. DNA for the CDR3: TGTGCCAGCGCGCTCCTTCAGGGCTACGAGCAGTACTTC.

The chain is built from TRBV10-3 and TRBJ1-5; D perhaps matches TRBD1 (5 bases). Germline V gene lookup returns CDR1 ENHRY and CDR2 SYGVKD. The V end was cut by 0 bases, the J end by 6 bases, with 12 bases between. The CDR3 runs to 15 residues. The chain's CDR3 is CAISESYGAGQPQHF. CDR3 coding DNA: TGTGCCATCAGTGAGTCCTATGGGGCAGGTCAGCCCCAGCATTTT.

V and J are TRBV5-1 and TRBJ2-6, with no clear D. Trimming removed 3 bases from V and 4 bases from J, with 11 bases in between. The CDR3 covers 15 residues. CDR1 SGHRS and CDR2 YFSETQ come from the germline V gene. CDR3 sequence reads: CASSSQAAGANVLTF. The CDR3 nucleotides are TGCGCCAGCAGCTCCCAGGCAGCCGGGGCCAACGTCCTGACTTTC.

This chain joins TRBV30 and TRBJ1-3, with D possibly matching TRBD1 (5 bases). The V gene's germline CDR1 is GTSNPN and CDR2 SVGIG (reference sequence). The CDR3 is made up of 16 amino acids. Trimming stripped 2 bases from V and 2 bases from J, with 16 bases between. DNA for the CDR3: TGTGCCTGGAGTCCCTCGGCGGGGGTTACTGGAAACACCATATATTTT. Protein product: CAWSPSAGVTGNTIYF.

The chain couples TRBV5-1 to TRBJ2-4; 8 nucleotides match TRBD1. The CDR3 spans 18 residues. Germline-derived CDR1 and CDR2 are SGHRS and YFSETQ. J gave up 1 base and V 3 bases, and 12 bases lay outside the gene matches. The CDR3 sequence: CASSSRDRPWGAKNIQYF. The CDR3 DNA follows: TGCGCCAGCAGCTCCCGGGACAGGCCTTGGGGGGCCAAAAACATTCAGTACTTC.

This clone appeared a few times. The J gene is TRBJ1-4, the V gene TRBV2; D is possibly TRBD1 (6 bases). V shed 5 bases and J shed 3 bases, with 13 bases lying between them. The CDR3 sequence is 15 residues long. The germline gives CDR1 SNHLY, CDR2 FYNNEI. The CDR3 reads CASSTTGWSNEKLFF. Written as DNA, the CDR3 is TGTGCCAGCAGTACTACAGGGTGGTCTAATGAAAAACTGTTTTTT.

The genes are TRBV10-2 and TRBJ1-1; D is ambiguous. Germline values: CDR1 WSHSY, CDR2 SAAADI. This CDR3 comprises 12 residues. The V end was cut by 6 bases, the J end by 4 bases, with 9 bases between. CDR3 coding DNA: TGCGCCAGCAGGGTGCCGGGCACTGAAGCTTTCTTT. Translated: CASRVPGTEAFF.

The chain has TRBV1 and TRBJ1-1. TRBV1 is assigned pseudogene status. The CDR3 runs to 13 residues. CDR3 amino acids: CTSSQVRGTEAFF. The CDR3 nucleotides read TGCACCAGCAGCCAAGTGCGGGGTACTGAAGCTTTCTTT.

Only a few counts were recorded for this clone. This chain uses TRBV2 with TRBJ1-1; no reliable D call. Germline CDR1 reads SNHLY; CDR2 reads FYNNEI. The CDR3 runs to 13 residues. The V end lost 7 bases, the J end lost 1 base, and 10 bases lay between the germline ends. CDR3 in amino acids: CASIMTPNTEAFF. The CDR3 nucleotides are TGTGCCAGCATTATGACACCGAACACTGAAGCTTTCTTT.

The chain is built from TRBV11-3 and TRBJ2-7; 13 nucleotides line up with TRBD2. J was trimmed by 4 bases and V by 4 bases; bases with no gene match: 4. CDR1 and CDR2 from the germline V gene are SGHNT and YENEEA. CDR3 size: 15 residues. The CDR3, as DNA: TGTGCCAGCAGCTCAGGACTAGCGGGGGTTTACGAGCAGTACTTC. It encodes CASSSGLAGVYEQYF.

This sequence joins TRBV2 and TRBJ2-3; 7 bases map to TRBD2. Germline V gives CDR1 SNHLY, CDR2 FYNNEI. The J segment lost 6 bases and the V segment lost 6 bases, leaving 6 bases of the junction unmatched. The CDR3 consists of 13 residues. Here the CDR3 reads CASRGRGSDTQYF. The DNA for the CDR3 is TGTGCCAGCAGGGGGCGGGGGTCCGATACGCAGTATTTT. Together with reference TRBV2 and TRBJ2-3, the CDR3 gives the full variable domain: EPEVTQTPSHQVTQMGQEVILRCVPISNHLYFYWYRQILGQKVEFLVSFYNNEISEKSEIFDDQFSVERPDGSNFTLKIRSTKLEDSAMYFCASRGRGSDTQYFGPGTRLTVL.

The V and J genes are TRBV9 and TRBJ2-1; 8 nucleotides line up with TRBD2. The CDR3 sequence is 16 residues long. After removal of 3 bases from V and 0 bases from J, the junction contained 5 bases not matched to a gene. Per germline, CDR1 SGDLS and CDR2 YYNGEE. The CDR3 DNA follows: TGTGCCAGCAGCGGGGCCAGCGGGAGCTCCTACAATGAGCAGTTCTTC. It specifies CASSGASGSSYNEQFF.

The rearrangement links TRBV7-2 to TRBJ1-5, with a possible D match to TRBD1 (5 bases). Per the germline V gene, CDR1 is SGHTA and CDR2 is FQGNSA. This CDR3 comprises 15 residues. V was cut by 3 bases and J by 3 bases, with 12 bases left in between. CDR3 amino acids: CASSLLGAINQPQHF. CDR3 nucleotides: TGTGCCAGCAGCTTGTTAGGGGCAATCAATCAGCCCCAGCATTTT.

The rearrangement joins TRBV29-1 to TRBJ2-3; D may be TRBD2 (6 bases). CDR1 and CDR2 from the germline V gene are SQVTM and ANQGSEA. The CDR3 contains 16 residues. V was pared by 0 bases and J by 2 bases, with 15 bases between. The DNA of the CDR3 is TGCAGCGTTGAAGATCCCCCCCGGGGACTCACAGATACGCAGTATTTT. It codes for CSVEDPPRGLTDTQYF.

The chain employs TRBV2 and TRBJ2-1; 11 nucleotides match TRBD2. Trimming at V came to 5 bases and at J to 3 bases, leaving 3 bases not matched to a gene. Germline CDR1 SNHLY, CDR2 FYNNEI. The CDR3 is 15 residues long. The CDR3 spells CASSSSGRSYNEQFF. CDR3 nucleotides: TGTGCCAGCAGTTCTAGCGGGAGGAGCTACAATGAGCAGTTCTTC.

V usage is TRBV18 and J usage is TRBJ2-5, with 7 bases that match TRBD2. This CDR3 has 15 residues. From germline, CDR1 is KGHSH and CDR2 LQKENI. The junction had 12 bases not matched to a gene; V was cut back by 6 bases and J by 5 bases. As DNA, the CDR3 is TGTGCCAGCTCCCTCAATGCGGGAGAGGGGGAGACCCAGTACTTC. Amino acid sequence: CASSLNAGEGETQYF.

V is TRBV29-1 and J is TRBJ1-1; TRBD1 matches 8 bases. The germline V gene has CDR1 SQVTM and CDR2 ANQGSEA. The CDR3 loop spans 17 amino acids. Unmatched junction bases numbered 16, after V lost 7 bases and J lost 0 bases. The CDR3 DNA sequence: TGCAGCGCAAGATTTCCGGGACAGGAGGTTTTGAACACTGAAGCTTTCTTT. Residues: CSARFPGQEVLNTEAFF.

This clone was picked up a small number of times. The chain uses TRBV7-9 and TRBJ1-1; 8 bases fit TRBD1. This CDR3 spans 15 amino acids. The V and J ends lost 3 bases and 5 bases, in that order; junction bases with no gene match: 8. Per germline, CDR1 SEHNR and CDR2 FQNEAQ (reference sequence). This CDR3 reads CASSFRGPGVTEAFF. DNA for the CDR3: TGTGCCAGCAGCTTCAGGGGGCCCGGCGTTACTGAAGCTTTCTTT.

The rearrangement joins TRBV7-2 to TRBJ1-6, with unresolved D. The CDR3 is 13 amino acids. Germline V gene sequence: CDR1 SGHTA, CDR2 FQGNSA. V lost 5 bases to trimming and J lost 9 bases, with 11 bases between them. The CDR3 protein is CASSPGLGSPLHF. The CDR3 DNA reads TGTGCCAGCAGCCCAGGACTAGGTTCACCCCTCCACTTT.

This clone was seen more than once but under ten times. CDR3 region: CASSSLGGGRYEQYF. As DNA, the CDR3 is TGTGCCAGCAGTTCCCTAGGGGGGGGCAGGTACGAGCAGTACTTC. The chain joins TRBV28 to TRBJ2-7; D perhaps matches TRBD2 (7 bases). The germline V gene encodes CDR1 MDHEN and CDR2 SYDVKM. This CDR3 region has 15 residues. The germline V and J ends were trimmed by 4 bases and 4 bases, with 17 bases remaining between them.

The V gene is TRBV7-3, the J gene TRBJ1-1, with a tentative D call TRBD1 (5 bases). The CDR3 totals 13 residues. Trimming cost V 5 bases and J 2 bases, with 9 bases left between them. Per the germline V gene, CDR1 is SGHTA and CDR2 is FQGTGA. CDR3 sequence: CASSGQPNTEAFF. The CDR3 DNA is TGTGCCAGCAGCGGACAACCCAACACTGAAGCTTTCTTT.

The J gene is TRBJ2-1, the V gene TRBV4-1; TRBD2 agrees at 9 bases. Losses at the gene ends were 4 bases for V and 4 bases for J; bases not matched to a gene: 8. The length of the CDR3 is 16 residues. Germline values: CDR1 MGHRA, CDR2 YSYEKL. The CDR3: CASSRPGLADYNEQFF. CDR3 nucleotides: TGCGCCAGCAGCCGCCCGGGACTAGCAGATTACAATGAGCAGTTCTTC.

V usage is TRBV5-1 and J usage is TRBJ1-5; D is unresolved. The V end lost 0 bases, the J end lost 3 bases, and 10 bases lay between the germline ends. Germline V gene data show CDR1 as SGHRS and CDR2 as YFSETQ. The CDR3 is 15 amino acids. CDR3 amino acids: CASSLAGGINQPQHF. The CDR3, as DNA: TGCGCCAGCAGCTTGGCGGGAGGGATCAATCAGCCCCAGCATTTT.

The CDR3 loop reads CAWSVGIGARDEQYF. The CDR3 bases are TGTGCCTGGAGTGTAGGGATAGGGGCGAGAGACGAGCAGTACTTC. The chain couples TRBV30 to TRBJ2-7; the D gene is possibly TRBD1 (5 bases). Germline V gene data show CDR1 as GTSNPN and CDR2 as SVGIG (reference sequence). Trimming removed 0 bases from V and 5 bases from J, with 17 bases in between. The CDR3 extends over 15 amino acids.

The chain links TRBV5-6 to TRBJ2-3; 10 bases map to TRBD2. The germline V gene has CDR1 SGHDT and CDR2 YYEEEE. V shed 3 bases, J shed 4 bases, and the junction held 5 bases outside the gene matches. The CDR3 sequence is 15 residues long. The CDR3 loop reads CASSWTSGGSDTQYF. DNA for the CDR3: TGTGCCAGCAGCTGGACTAGCGGAGGGTCAGATACGCAGTATTTT.